This T cell receptor beta chain is drawn from a study of monozygotic twins with inflammatory bowel disease. TCRdb re-called the 5' RACE reads, yielding one record per CDR3 amino acid sequence without DNA. This table holds 350,000 to 400,000 distinct CDR3 sequences. The CDR3 loop spans 16 amino acids. Whole-blood RNA isolation (total RNA) proceeded without T cell sorting. This receptor was taken from a human donor with ulcerative colitis or Crohn's disease, or a healthy co-twin of an affected twin (not recorded which). Specimen: blood. This rearrangement joins TRBV12-3 or TRBV12-4 to TRBJ2-5; TCRdb's D call, TRBD2, is unchecked because there is no DNA. The CDR3 loop is CASSRTLTSGGETQYF.